This T cell receptor beta chain was captured in a study of blood T cells in healthy people across ages. Study-wide results and caveats: Changes seen in expanded clonotypes were possibly confounded by donor CMV status left unknown.

This clonotype was detected a few times. Its target is unknown. This is likely a read error, given that the CDR3 carries no conserved phenylalanine or tryptophan at its end. No DNA is shown, since the ends of the CDR3 on it are uncertain; the CDR3 is the one TCRdb lists. It was with a sample-barcoded 5' primer and a J-beta primer mix that a second PCR of roughly 7 to 12 cycles was run. TCRdb analysed the 5' RACE reads with MiXCR anew, one entry per CDR3 protein. The sample has 750,000 or so distinct CDR3 sequences; 20% to 25% are singletons. The CDR3 is 13 residues long, counting both termini. Germline lookup yields CDR1 SGHVS and CDR2 FQNEAQ. Separately, the same data were catalogued under a study of T cells of mothers and their children. This second study notes: Material was donated by three healthy Caucasian mothers and their six children. Random nucleotides (2-4) and sample barcodes were added by the M1S primer used in the second PCR.

The chain couples TRBV7-8 to TRBJ2-5; the table calls TRBD2, which could not be checked here. The sequencing sample was made of blood. The TCR originated in a boy younger than 18 in good health. The CDR3 here is CASSFGEGLAQFI.